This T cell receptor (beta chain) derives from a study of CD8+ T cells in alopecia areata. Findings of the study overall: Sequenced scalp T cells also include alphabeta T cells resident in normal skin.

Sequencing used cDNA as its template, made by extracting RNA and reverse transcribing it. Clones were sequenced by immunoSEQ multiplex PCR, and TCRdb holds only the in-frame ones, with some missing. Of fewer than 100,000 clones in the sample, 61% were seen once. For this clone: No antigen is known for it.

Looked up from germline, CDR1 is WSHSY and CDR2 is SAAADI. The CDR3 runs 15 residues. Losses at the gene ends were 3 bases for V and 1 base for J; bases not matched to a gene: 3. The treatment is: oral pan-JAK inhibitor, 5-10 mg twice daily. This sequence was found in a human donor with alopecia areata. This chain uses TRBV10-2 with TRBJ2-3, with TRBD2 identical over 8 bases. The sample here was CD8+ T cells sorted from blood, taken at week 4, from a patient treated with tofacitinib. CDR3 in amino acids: CASSDRGGGTDTQYF. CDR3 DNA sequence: TGCGCCAGCAGTGACCGGGGGGGCGGCACAGATACGCAGTATTTT.